The rows below give T cell receptor beta chains drawn from one sample of a study of blood T cell repertoires in COVID-19. Only in-frame clones appear in the TCRdb table, and some are missing; sequencing was by immunoSEQ multiplex PCR. The sample includes about 200,000 clones, about 76% seen only once; the top ten take nearly 6%. The specimen was peripheral blood. These receptors all come from a woman aged 35 to 49 with COVID-19, enrolled during active disease. Each CDR3 is given without its conserved first and last residue.

v_call cdr3_length cdr3_aa
TRBV7-2 15 ASSPTKPGQGGETQY
TRBV5-6 9 ASSLTNEQF
TRBV2 13 ASSVLGLGNQPQH
TRBV19 11 ASSMSSGTEAF
TRBV6-5 13 ASSYSRQGNTEAF
TRBV6-5 9 ASRSLHRAF
TRBV5-1 12 ASSRQGADSPLH
TRBV25-1 10 ASSSRAYGYT
TRBV4-3 12 ASSQDYGTGGSF
TRBV3-1/TRBV3-2 12 ASSPTPQAHGYT
TRBV3-1/TRBV3-2 11 ASSQVPGIGYT
TRBV10-3 13 AISERNRGTTEAF
TRBV6-1 11 ASSETVYTEAF
TRBV27 12 ASSLTVTSYEQY
TRBV12-5 13 ASGFLGGGKFEQY
TRBV11-2 10 ASSLDLGWAF
TRBV15 13 ATRGRSASTGELF
TRBV10-2 12 ASRVAGAGYEQY
TRBV4-2 16 ASSQATGSDRVVGEQY
TRBV28 15 ASSLLLSFHPSYEQY
TRBV11-1 12 ASSNRGSYNEQF
TRBV7-3 11 ASSSGLGDEQF
TRBV7-8 12 AGSWQGATGELF
TRBV19 13 ASTLQDASGNTIY
TRBV10-3 17 AISKGQGARGHYNSPLH
TRBV5-1 13 ASSFRDSSNYGYT
TRBV7-6 16 ASSLRLAGSLDQETQY
TRBV7-3 12 ASSQGQAPGELF
TRBV5-4 14 ASSTGQGALGNTIY
TRBV9 13 ASSYSGGSTDTQY
TRBV3-1/TRBV3-2 10 ASSLARATQY
TRBV5-1 13 ASSFSGTENTEAF
TRBV11-2 14 ASSRLAGGPYNEQF
TRBV4-3 17 ASSQDLGTAGQAKNIQY
TRBV6-6 16 ASSRLGTSGTASYEQY
TRBV11-2 14 ASSPRGRGISSPLH
TRBV10-1 12 ASSGTLNTGELF